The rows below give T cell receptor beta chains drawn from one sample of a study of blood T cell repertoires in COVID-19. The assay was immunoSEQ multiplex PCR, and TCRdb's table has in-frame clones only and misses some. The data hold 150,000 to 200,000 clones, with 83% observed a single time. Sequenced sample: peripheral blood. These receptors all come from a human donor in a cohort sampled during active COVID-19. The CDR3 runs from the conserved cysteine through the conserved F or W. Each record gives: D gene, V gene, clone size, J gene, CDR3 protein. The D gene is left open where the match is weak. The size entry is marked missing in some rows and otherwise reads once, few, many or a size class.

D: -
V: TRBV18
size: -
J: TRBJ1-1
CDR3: CASSPGGDTEAFF

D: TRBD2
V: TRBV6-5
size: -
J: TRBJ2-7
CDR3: CASSGTSGIYEQYF

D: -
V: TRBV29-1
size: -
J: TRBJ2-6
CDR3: CSVSLGGPAGANVLTF

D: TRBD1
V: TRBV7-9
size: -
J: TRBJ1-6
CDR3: CASSLAGQGGSPLHF

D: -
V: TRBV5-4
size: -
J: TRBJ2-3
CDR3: CASSLILGDTQYF

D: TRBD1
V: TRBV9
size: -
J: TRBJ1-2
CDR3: CASSVEAGGLYGYTF

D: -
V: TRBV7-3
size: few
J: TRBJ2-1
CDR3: CASSPDTGSNEQFF

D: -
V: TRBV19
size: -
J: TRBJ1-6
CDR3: CASKSSLSYNSPLHF

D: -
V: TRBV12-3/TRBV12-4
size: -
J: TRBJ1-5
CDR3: CASSLRRDQPQHF

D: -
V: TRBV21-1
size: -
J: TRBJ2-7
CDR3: CASSTKMGRQGLSDEQYF